What follows are 21 T cell receptor beta chains derived from one specimen sequenced in a study of T cell responses to AZD1222 COVID-19 vaccine. TCRdb keeps only in-frame clones here, not all; method: immunoSEQ multiplex PCR. The sample lists about 140,000 clones, more than 75% occurring once. The sample consisted of peripheral blood, taken 28 days after the second AZD1222 dose. These receptors originate from an adult who received the AZD1222 COVID-19 vaccine.

V gene TRBV5-1 combines with J gene TRBJ2-5; 7 bases are shared with TRBD2. The V and J ends lost 4 bases and 3 bases, in that order; junction bases with no gene match: 3. Germline loops: CDR1 SGHRS, CDR2 YFSETQ. The CDR3 sequence is 13 residues long. The DNA of the CDR3 is TGCGCCAGCAGCATAAGCGGGGAAGAGACCCAGTACTTC. Residues: CASSISGEETQYF.

CDR3 region: CASSQRRDATNEKLFF. The CDR3 nucleotides read TGCGCCAGCAGCCAACGAAGGGACGCAACTAATGAAAAACTGTTTTTT. This chain joins TRBV4-1 and TRBJ1-4; tentative D call: TRBD1 (5 bases). The ends were cut back, 2 bases at V and 0 bases at J, with 10 bases in the middle. The CDR3 loop spans 16 amino acids. Germline loops: CDR1 MGHRA, CDR2 YSYEKL.

The V and J genes are TRBV6-6 and TRBJ1-2, with TRBD1 matching over 12 bases. CDR1 and CDR2 (germline): MNHNY, SVGAGI (reference sequence). The CDR3 consists of 15 residues. V trimming: 8 bases; J trimming: 5 bases; junction bases outside the gene matches: 9. The CDR3 DNA sequence: TGTGCCAGCTCTGGCCGGGACAGGGGGCCGTATGGCTACACCTTC. As protein: CASSGRDRGPYGYTF.

This rearrangement joins TRBV29-1 to TRBJ1-1, with D possibly matching TRBD1 (5 bases). The CDR3 spans 16 residues. V lost 6 bases, J lost 4 bases, and 24 bases lay in between. Germline CDR1 and CDR2: SQVTM and ANQGSEA. In DNA form, the CDR3 reads TGCAGCGTCAGCGCATATTTATCAGAGAGGGGCACTGAAGCTTTCTTT. Its translation is CSVSAYLSERGTEAFF.

This chain joins TRBV15 and TRBJ1-3; D not certain. The CDR3 length is 14 residues. Germline V lookup: CDR1 LNHNV, CDR2 YYDKDF (reference sequence). V was shortened by 8 bases and J by 0 bases, with 11 bases between the two germline ends. CDR3 nucleotide sequence: TGTGCCACCGTCGAGGATCACTCTGGAAACACCATATATTTT. Translation: CATVEDHSGNTIYF.

This rearrangement joins TRBV7-8 to TRBJ1-3, with no clear D. The germline V gene encodes CDR1 SGHVS and CDR2 FQNEAQ. CDR3 length: 13 amino acids. The germline V and J ends were trimmed by 5 bases and 4 bases, with 9 bases remaining between them. CDR3 in amino acids: CASSPRAGNTIYF. CDR3 nucleotide sequence: TGTGCCAGCAGCCCACGGGCGGGAAACACCATATATTTT.

The chain links TRBV9 to TRBJ1-5; D gene uncertain. This CDR3 has 15 amino acids. Germline-derived CDR1 and CDR2 are SGDLS and YYNGEE. V was shortened by 2 bases and J by 0 bases, with 9 bases between the two germline ends. CDR3 sequence (DNA): TGTGCCAGCAGCGTTGGGAGCTATAGCAATCAGCCCCAGCATTTT. Protein product: CASSVGSYSNQPQHF.

The rearrangement links TRBV3-1 (or the pseudogene TRBV3-2) to TRBJ1-1; TRBD1 matches at 7 bases. The CDR3 is 12 amino acids. V shed 3 bases, J shed 10 bases, and the junction held 5 bases outside the gene matches. Germline V gene sequence: CDR1 LGHDT, CDR2 YNNKEL (reference sequence). CDR3 sequence: CASSQRQGTAFF. CDR3 bases: TGTGCCAGCAGCCAGCGACAGGGTACAGCTTTCTTT.

CDR3: CASSLDGAALSYEQYF. The CDR3 DNA reads TGTGCCAGCAGCTTAGATGGGGCGGCTCTGTCCTACGAGCAGTACTTC. The chain has TRBV11-2 and TRBJ2-7, with a possible D match to TRBD1 (5 bases). The germline CDR1 and CDR2 sequences are SGHAT and FQNNGV. This CDR3 contains 16 residues. Trimming removed 0 bases from V and 1 base from J, with 13 bases in between.

This clone came up once. This chain uses TRBV6-6 with TRBJ1-1, with 8 bases fitting TRBD1. Losses at the gene ends were 10 bases for V and 3 bases for J; bases not matched to a gene: 13. Germline CDR1 and CDR2: MNHNY and SVGAGI (reference sequence). This CDR3 comprises 15 residues. The CDR3 nucleotides are TGTGCCACCCTACCACCGGGACAGGCGGACACTGAAGCTTTCTTT. Translation gives CATLPPGQADTEAFF.

The chain has TRBV2 and TRBJ1-2; D gene unclear. Germline values: CDR1 SNHLY, CDR2 FYNNEI. V lost 4 bases to trimming and J lost 3 bases, with 6 bases between them. This CDR3 contains 12 residues. The chain's CDR3 is CASSGGYYGYTF. The CDR3 nucleotides read TGTGCCAGCAGTGGGGGTTACTATGGCTACACCTTC. The complete variable domain, with remaining parts taken from reference TRBV2 and TRBJ1-2, reads EPEVTQTPSHQVTQMGQEVILRCVPISNHLYFYWYRQILGQKVEFLVSFYNNEISEKSEIFDDQFSVERPDGSNFTLKIRSTKLEDSAMYFCASSGGYYGYTFGSGTRLTVV.

This chain uses TRBV5-4 with TRBJ2-5, with 14 positions matching TRBD2. Trimming cost V 4 bases and J 4 bases; bases outside gene matches: 9. Germline CDR1 is SGHNT and CDR2 is YYREEE (reference sequence). This CDR3 region has 17 residues. DNA of the CDR3: TGTGCCAGCAGCCCAGGACTAGCGGGGGGAAGCGGAGAGACCCAGTACTTC. Its protein product is CASSPGLAGGSGETQYF.

The chain links TRBV6-5 to TRBJ2-1; D gene ambiguous. The CDR3 is made up of 15 amino acids. CDR1 and CDR2 from the germline V gene are MNHEY and SVGAGI. V lost 0 bases and J lost 5, with 11 bases in between. In DNA, the CDR3 is TGTGCCAGCAGTTACTCGGGCGACTTCCACAATGAGCAGTTCTTC. The encoded protein is CASSYSGDFHNEQFF.

The chain employs TRBV27 and TRBJ2-3, with D possibly being TRBD2 (5 bases). From germline, CDR1 is MNHEY and CDR2 SMNVEV (reference sequence). The CDR3 extends over 14 amino acids. The V end lost 3 bases, the J end lost 0 bases, and 7 bases lay between the germline ends. The CDR3: CASSFWTSTDTQYF. In DNA form, the CDR3 reads TGTGCCAGCAGTTTCTGGACTAGCACAGATACGCAGTATTTT.

This chain links TRBV19 with TRBJ2-2, with D tentatively TRBD1 (5 bases). CDR3 size: 14 residues. Deletions cut 1 base from V and 4 bases from J, with 7 bases between. Germline values: CDR1 LNHDA, CDR2 SQIVND (reference sequence). CDR3 DNA sequence: TGTGCCAGTAGTATAGCAGGGATCACCGGGGAGCTGTTTTTT. This gives the protein CASSIAGITGELFF.

The V and J genes are TRBV10-1 and TRBJ2-1, with 15 bases fitting TRBD2. Germline V gene data show CDR1 as WNHNN and CDR2 as SYGVQD (reference sequence). The CDR3 spans 19 residues. V shed 6 bases, J shed 5 bases, and the junction held 14 bases outside the gene matches. CDR3 in amino acids: CASRNRTSGRAPLHNEQFF. CDR3 in DNA: TGCGCCAGCAGGAATAGGACTAGCGGGAGGGCCCCCCTCCACAATGAGCAGTTCTTC.

J is TRBJ1-5 and V is TRBV2; possible D gene TRBD1, 6 bases. Germline V gene data show CDR1 as SNHLY and CDR2 as FYNNEI. CDR3 size: 18 residues. Trimming removed 6 bases at V and 0 bases at J, with 21 bases between. CDR3 coding DNA: TGTGCCAGCAGGCACAGGGTCAATCCTCTCCTTAGCAATCAGCCCCAGCATTTT. This sequence encodes CASRHRVNPLLSNQPQHF.

V usage is TRBV11-2 and J usage is TRBJ2-7, with D perhaps TRBD2 (6 bases). Deletions cut 2 bases from V and 0 bases from J, with 11 bases between. This CDR3 has 15 amino acids. The germline gives CDR1 SGHAT, CDR2 FQNNGV. For the CDR3, the DNA is TGTGCCAGCAGCTTACGCGGGACCGACTCCTACGAGCAGTACTTC. Encoded protein: CASSLRGTDSYEQYF. Full variable domain (remainder filled in from reference TRBV11-2 and TRBJ2-7): EAGVAQSPRYKIIEKRQSVAFWCNPISGHATLYWYQQILGQGPKLLIQFQNNGVVDDSQLPKDRFSAERLKGVDSTLKIQPAKLEDSAVYLCASSLRGTDSYEQYFGPGTRLTVT.

The rearrangement joins TRBV6-1 to TRBJ1-2; D possibly corresponds to TRBD1 (6 bases). Germline loops: CDR1 MNHNS, CDR2 SASEGT. This CDR3 spans 15 amino acids. The ends were cut back, 5 bases at V and 2 bases at J, with 15 bases in the middle. Here the CDR3 reads CASSNRQESNYGYTF. In DNA, the CDR3 is TGTGCCAGCAGTAATAGACAGGAATCGAACTATGGCTACACCTTC.

The chain has TRBV15 and TRBJ2-5; 7 bases fit TRBD1. With V trimmed by 8 bases and J by 4 bases, 16 bases remained unmatched. Per the germline V gene, CDR1 is LNHNV and CDR2 is YYDKDF (reference sequence). The CDR3 has 16 residues. For the CDR3, the DNA is TGTGCCACCCAAAGAGGGGGCAGCCTTCCCTCAGAGACCCAGTACTTC. It codes for CATQRGGSLPSETQYF.

The chain employs TRBV10-2 and TRBJ1-6, with no clear D. V was trimmed by 8 bases and J by 9 bases, leaving 17 bases between them. The CDR3 sequence is 14 residues long. Germline V gene data show CDR1 as WSHSY and CDR2 as SAAADI. The CDR3 DNA reads as TGCGCCAGCCAAGACCCCGCGGCAAGTTCACCCCTCCACTTT. As protein: CASQDPAASSPLHF.